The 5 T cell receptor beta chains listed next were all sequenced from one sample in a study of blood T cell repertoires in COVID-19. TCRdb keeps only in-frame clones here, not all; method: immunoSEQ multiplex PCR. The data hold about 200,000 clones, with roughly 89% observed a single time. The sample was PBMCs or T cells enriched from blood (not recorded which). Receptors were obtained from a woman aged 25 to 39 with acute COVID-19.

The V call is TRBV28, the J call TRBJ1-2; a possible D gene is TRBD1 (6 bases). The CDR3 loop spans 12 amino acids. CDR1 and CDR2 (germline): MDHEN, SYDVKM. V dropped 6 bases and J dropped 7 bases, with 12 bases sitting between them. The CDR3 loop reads CASSETGLGYTF. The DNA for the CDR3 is TGTGCCAGCAGCGAGACAGGCCTTGGCTACACCTTC.

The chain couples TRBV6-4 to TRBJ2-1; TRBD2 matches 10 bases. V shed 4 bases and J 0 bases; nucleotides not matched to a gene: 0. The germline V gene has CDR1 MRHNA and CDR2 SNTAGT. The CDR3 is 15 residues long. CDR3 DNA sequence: TGTGCCAGCAGTGCTAGCGGGGGCTCCTACAATGAGCAGTTCTTC. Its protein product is CASSASGGSYNEQFF.

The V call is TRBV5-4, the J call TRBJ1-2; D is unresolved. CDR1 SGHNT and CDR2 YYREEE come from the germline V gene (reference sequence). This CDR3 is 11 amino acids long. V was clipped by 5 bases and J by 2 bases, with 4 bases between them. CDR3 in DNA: TGTGCCAGCAGATCGAACTATGGCTACACCTTC. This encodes CASRSNYGYTF.

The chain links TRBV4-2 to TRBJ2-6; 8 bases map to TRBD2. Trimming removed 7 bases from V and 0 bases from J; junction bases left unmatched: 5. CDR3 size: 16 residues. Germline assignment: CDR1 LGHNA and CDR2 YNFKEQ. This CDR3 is CASTEAGVSGANVLTF. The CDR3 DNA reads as TGTGCCAGCACCGAAGCGGGGGTCTCTGGGGCCAACGTCCTGACTTTC.

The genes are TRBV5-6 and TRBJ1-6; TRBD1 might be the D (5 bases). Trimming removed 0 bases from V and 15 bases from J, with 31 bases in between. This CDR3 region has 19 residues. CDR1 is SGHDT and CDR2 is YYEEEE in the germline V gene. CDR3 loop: CASSLAQILGTPARGDLHF. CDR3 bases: TGTGCCAGCAGCTTGGCCCAGATACTCGGGACTCCTGCAAGAGGAGACCTCCACTTT.